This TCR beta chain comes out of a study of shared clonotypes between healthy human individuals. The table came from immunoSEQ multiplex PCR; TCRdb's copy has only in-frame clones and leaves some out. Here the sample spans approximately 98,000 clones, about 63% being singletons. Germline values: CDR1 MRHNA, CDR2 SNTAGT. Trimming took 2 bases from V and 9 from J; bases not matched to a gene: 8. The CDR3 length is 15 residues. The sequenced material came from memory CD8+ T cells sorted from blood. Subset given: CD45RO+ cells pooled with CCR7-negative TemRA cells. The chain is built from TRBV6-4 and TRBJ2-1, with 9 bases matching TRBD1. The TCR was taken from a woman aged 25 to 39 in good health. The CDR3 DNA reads TGTGCCAGCAGTGACGACAGGGGGAGTGGTGGTGAGCAGTTCTTC. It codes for CASSDDRGSGGEQFF.